These T cell receptor beta chains were read from a single sample in a study of technical replicates of blood from a handful of donors. Clones were sequenced by immunoSEQ multiplex PCR, and TCRdb holds only the in-frame ones, with some missing. In the table there are tens of thousands of clones, approximately 91% of which are singletons. Material for sequencing was T cells isolated from PBMCs. These receptors all stem from a human donor in good health. The CDR3 runs from the conserved cysteine through the conserved F or W. The order of the fields is V gene, clone size, D gene, J gene, CDR3 DNA, CDR3 protein. A D gene is named only where the DNA matches it firmly. Size tells how often a clone was seen (once, few, many) or the class of an expanded clone, and some rows leave it out.

TRBV7-9	NA	NA	TRBJ2-7	TGTGCCAGCAGCTTAGCACGGCCCGGGTTCGAGGGTGACGAGCAGTACTTC	CASSLARPGFEGDEQYF
TRBV9	NA	NA	TRBJ1-5	TGTGCCAGCAGCGTAGAAGGCAGGTATCAGCCCCAGCATTTT	CASSVEGRYQPQHF
TRBV18	NA	TRBD2	TRBJ2-1	TGTGCCAGCTCAGGAGCGGGAGGCAATGAGCAGTTCTTC	CASSGAGGNEQFF
TRBV18	NA	NA	TRBJ2-2	TGTGCCAGCTCACCAATGGTGGCAGATAACACCGGGGAGCTGTTTTTT	CASSPMVADNTGELFF
TRBV7-3	NA	NA	TRBJ2-1	TGTGCCAGCAGCTTGGGCTCTCACAATGAGCAGTTCTTC	CASSLGSHNEQFF
TRBV27	NA	NA	TRBJ1-4	TGTGCCAGCAGTTTTAACTCCTTATCCTATAATGAAAAACTGTTTTTT	CASSFNSLSYNEKLFF
TRBV30	few	NA	TRBJ1-2	TGTGCCTGGAGTGGGCAGGTCGCTAACTATGGCTACACCTTC	CAWSGQVANYGYTF
TRBV5-4	NA	TRBD1	TRBJ1-1	TGTGCCAGCAGCTTTGGAGGGACAGGGAACACTGAAGCTTTCTTT	CASSFGGTGNTEAFF
TRBV5-4	NA	TRBD1	TRBJ1-5	TGTGCCAGCAGCCCGGGGACAGCTATTTCCTACAATCAGCCCCAGCATTTT	CASSPGTAISYNQPQHF
TRBV15	once	TRBD2	TRBJ2-7	TGTGCCACCAGCAGAGAAGGGACTAGCGGGACAAATTACGAGCAGTACTTC	CATSREGTSGTNYEQYF
TRBV27	once	NA	TRBJ1-2	TGTGCCAGTTGGGACCGGGAGAGTGCCTATGGCTACACCTTC	CASWDRESAYGYTF
TRBV27	NA	NA	TRBJ2-3	TGTGCCAGCAGTTGGCTAGACCGGTATACGCAGTATTTT	CASSWLDRYTQYF
TRBV19	NA	NA	TRBJ2-6	TGTGCCAGTAGTATGCGCCCTCACTCTGGGGCCAACGTCCTGACTTTC	CASSMRPHSGANVLTF
TRBV27	NA	TRBD1	TRBJ1-2	TGTGCCAGCAGTTTATCGTCAGGGGGGTTTGGCTACACCTTC	CASSLSSGGFGYTF
TRBV10-3	NA	TRBD2	TRBJ2-1	TGTGCCATCAGTGGACCTAGCGGGCGGTCGGGCAATGAGCAGTTCTTC	CAISGPSGRSGNEQFF
TRBV11-3	NA	TRBD2	TRBJ2-3	TGTGCCAGCAGCATCATTCTAGCGGGAGGGTTCGGCACAGATACGCAGTATTTT	CASSIILAGGFGTDTQYF
TRBV7-9	NA	NA	TRBJ1-5	TGTGCCAGCAGCTTAGGAGGGTCTCATCAGCCCCAGCATTTT	CASSLGGSHQPQHF
TRBV7-9	NA	NA	TRBJ1-2	TGTGCCAGCAGCTCTACCGGGACACGCGCTAACTATGGCTACACCTTC	CASSSTGTRANYGYTF
TRBV9	NA	TRBD2	TRBJ2-3	TGTGCCAGCAGCGTAGCGGGGGGGGGCACAGATACGCAGTATTTT	CASSVAGGGTDTQYF
TRBV11-2	NA	NA	TRBJ1-3	TGTGCCACCCTATACAGGGCTGGAAACACCATATATTTT	CATLYRAGNTIYF
TRBV7-2	NA	NA	TRBJ2-7	TGTGCCAGCAGCTTTCTCTACTACGAGCAGTACTTC	CASSFLYYEQYF
TRBV21-1	NA	NA	TRBJ2-1	TGTGCCAGCAGCGGTGGGACTAGCGGGAGAACCTTAAACAATGAGCAGTTCTTC	CASSGGTSGRTLNNEQFF
TRBV7-3	NA	TRBD1	TRBJ2-1	TGTGCCAGCAGCCCGACAGGGGCGGATGAGCAGTTCTTC	CASSPTGADEQFF
TRBV5-4	NA	NA	TRBJ2-1	TGTGCCAGCAGCATCGACAGAAATGAGCAGTTCTTC	CASSIDRNEQFF
TRBV29-1	NA	NA	TRBJ1-1	TGCAGCGTTCCCTCGGGTGGTGCTGATGAAGCTTTCTTT	CSVPSGGADEAFF
TRBV19	NA	NA	TRBJ2-7	TGTGCCAGTAGTAGCATCCTCCGGGTCTACGAGCAGTACTTC	CASSSILRVYEQYF
TRBV19	NA	NA	TRBJ2-7	TGTGCCAGTAGTACACAGGGATACGAGCAGTACTTC	CASSTQGYEQYF
TRBV11-2	once	NA	TRBJ2-7	TGTGCCAGCAGCTTCGGAGTCTCCTACGAGCAGTACTTC	CASSFGVSYEQYF
TRBV27	once	TRBD2	TRBJ2-7	TGTGCCAGCAGTTTATCGGGAGGGGTCTCCTACGAGCAGTACTTC	CASSLSGGVSYEQYF
TRBV15	NA	NA	TRBJ2-7	TGTGCCACCAGTGACTCCAGGGGGGCAAGGGAGCAGTACTTC	CATSDSRGAREQYF
TRBV5-1	few	NA	TRBJ1-1	TGCGCCAGCACCCCGGGGTTGGCGAACACTGAAGCTTTCTTT	CASTPGLANTEAFF
TRBV18	NA	NA	TRBJ1-1	TGTGCCAGCTCAGCGGGACCCATGAACACTGAAGCTTTCTTT	CASSAGPMNTEAFF
TRBV6-5	NA	TRBD1	TRBJ2-7	TGTGCCAGCAGATCCGGGACAGGGGGCGAGCAGTACTTC	CASRSGTGGEQYF
TRBV30	NA	NA	TRBJ1-1	TGTGCCTGCAACCGGGACTTAATGAACACTGAAGCTTTCTTT	CACNRDLMNTEAFF
TRBV6-1	NA	TRBD1	TRBJ2-7	TGTGCCAGCAGGCTTGCATGGGACAGGGCCTACGAGCAGTACTTC	CASRLAWDRAYEQYF
TRBV5-5	once	NA	TRBJ1-2	TGTGCCAGCACAGACGGGGTGACCTATGGCTACACCTTC	CASTDGVTYGYTF
TRBV11-2	NA	TRBD2	TRBJ2-7	TGTGCCAGCAGCTTAGTTGGGACTAGCGGATACGAGCAGTACTTC	CASSLVGTSGYEQYF
TRBV5-1	NA	NA	TRBJ2-7	TGCGCCAGCAGCTTGGTCCTAGCGTCTGTCGAGCAGTACTTC	CASSLVLASVEQYF
TRBV19	once	TRBD2	TRBJ2-7	TGTGCCAGTAGTCGGGAGCGGGAGGTTTCCTACGAGCAGTACTTC	CASSREREVSYEQYF
TRBV5-6	NA	TRBD2	TRBJ2-7	TGTGCCAGCAACGACCGGCTAGCGGGTATCTCCTACGAGCAGTACTTC	CASNDRLAGISYEQYF
TRBV10-2	NA	NA	TRBJ2-7	TGCGCCAGCAGTGACGGATCAGGGAACCACGAGCAGTACTTC	CASSDGSGNHEQYF
TRBV27	NA	TRBD2	TRBJ2-1	TGTGCCAGCAGTGATAGCGGGCCATACAATGAGCAGTTCTTC	CASSDSGPYNEQFF
TRBV11-3	NA	TRBD2	TRBJ2-1	TGTGCCAGCAGCCTTGGACTAGCGTCTGGCGGTGAGCAGTTCTTC	CASSLGLASGGEQFF
TRBV10-3	NA	TRBD2	TRBJ2-7	TGTGCCATCAGTGAGCTGGGACTAGCGGGGTACGAGCAGTACTTC	CAISELGLAGYEQYF
TRBV5-5	NA	NA	TRBJ1-5	TGTGCCAGCAGCTTGTACGGTAATCAGCCCCAGCATTTT	CASSLYGNQPQHF
TRBV4-3	once	TRBD1	TRBJ1-1	TGCGCCAGCAGCCAGAACAGGGGGCTAGGCACTGAAGCTTTCTTT	CASSQNRGLGTEAFF
TRBV30	once	NA	TRBJ2-7	TGTGCCTGGGGAAGACAAGCCTACGAGCAGTACTTC	CAWGRQAYEQYF
TRBV4-2	NA	TRBD1	TRBJ1-2	TGTGCCAGCAGCCAGGCCCAATCGGGACAGGGGGCACGATTGGATGGCTACACCTTC	CASSQAQSGQGARLDGYTF
TRBV5-1	NA	NA	TRBJ2-7	TGCGCCAGCAGGACAGACGGGCCCTACGAGCAGTACTTC	CASRTDGPYEQYF
TRBV6-5	NA	NA	TRBJ2-3	TGTGCCAGCACCTCCCAAGGGGTTGGTACAGATACGCAGTATTTT	CASTSQGVGTDTQYF
TRBV5-1	NA	NA	TRBJ2-3	TGCGCCAGCAATCCGGGACACTCCACAGATACGCAGTATTTT	CASNPGHSTDTQYF
TRBV5-1	NA	NA	TRBJ1-1	TGCGCCAGCAGCTGGGATACAGGGAACACTGAAGCTTTCTTT	CASSWDTGNTEAFF
TRBV7-9	once	TRBD1	TRBJ1-1	TGTGCCAGCAGCCGACCGGGACAGGGCAAAGCTTTCTTT	CASSRPGQGKAFF
TRBV6-6	once	NA	TRBJ2-1	TGTGCCAGCAGAGACTTTACTATTCGCTCCTACAATGAGCAGTTCTTC	CASRDFTIRSYNEQFF
TRBV15	NA	NA	TRBJ1-1	TGTGCCACCAGCAGATCCCTGACACTGAACACTGAAGCTTTCTTT	CATSRSLTLNTEAFF